This note documents a single T cell receptor (beta chain) sequence. This clone appeared a few times. What antigen it recognizes has not been identified. Base-call qualities are not available, and no considerably larger clone is one nucleotide away. The data belong to a study of metastatic and nonmetastatic thyroid tumors (dated by TCRdb to the early 2020s). Looking at the study overall: Repertoires from peripheral blood and from tumor or nodule tissue samples of malignant and benign thyroid patients were compared. Broad study findings and their caveats: TCR beta diversity was reported as significantly higher in malignant tumors than in benign nodules, in both blood and tumor samples.

To prepare the library, PCR was applied. The instrument was an Illumina HiSeq 4000. The TCR beta-chain CDR3 region of each patient was profiled by high-throughput sequencing. As for the authors' bioinformatics: A classifier to discriminate distant-metastatic papillary thyroid cancer patients was built from CDR3 differences across clinicopathological groups. Repertoire diversity was assessed with the Shannon index, and tumor-blood repertoire similarity with the Morisita-Horn index. Through fastp at Q25 and MiXCR, TCRdb rebuilt clones from the public reads, retaining in-frame beta chains. The authors' filters were not applied to this entry. The sample profile shows 15,000 to 20,000 clones; about 25% of them were found once. The ten biggest clones cover about 16% of the sample. None of the patients had been given any treatment before thyroid surgery. Patient clinical samples collected from the early 2010s to the late 2010s were retrospectively analysed using T-cell receptor beta sequencing.

The germline V gene encodes CDR1 SNHLY and CDR2 FYNNEI. Measured from the cysteine to the phenylalanine, the CDR3 is 12 residues long. Just the 36-base CDR3 DNA is kept, in frame starting at base 1. V was cut back by 4 bases and J by 0 bases, leaving a gap of 1 base between them. This chain is built from TRBV2 and TRBJ1-3; no D segment can be confidently identified. The sample taken for sequencing was adjacent normal tissue. The TCR was taken from a female donor with papillary thyroid cancer or a benign thyroid nodule (not recorded which). Some clones in this sample may be carry-over from other donors' samples. The CDR3 region reads CASSVSGNTIYF. The DNA sequence follows: TGTGCCAGCAGTGTCTCTGGAAACACCATATATTTT. Reference TRBV2 and TRBJ1-3 genes cover what lies past the CDR3, so the full variable domain is EPEVTQTPSHQVTQMGQEVILRCVPISNHLYFYWYRQILGQKVEFLVSFYNNEISEKSEIFDDQFSVERPDGSNFTLKIRSTKLEDSAMYFCASSVSGNTIYFGEGSWLTVV.